This T cell receptor beta chain was profiled in a study of immune heterogeneity within non-small cell lung tumors. Unmatched junction bases numbered 6, after V lost 3 bases and J lost 4 bases. Germline assignment: CDR1 GTSNPN and CDR2 SVGIG (reference sequence). The CDR3 totals 15 residues. Overall study results and limits: Recurrence of identical dominant CDR3 beta clonotypes was observed across tumor sites within a patient, alongside site-unique high-frequency clones. High-frequency T-cell receptor beta clonotypes were largely distinct between individual patients. The study found that local T-cell clonality correlated moderately but significantly with local tumor mutational burden (R around 0.33).

Multiplex PCR amplified TCR beta CDR3 with 32 V and 13 J primers. In TCRdb, the multiplex PCR reads were re-called with MiXCR into one record per CDR3 protein. The table lists around 23,000 distinct CDR3 sequences, roughly 30% of them singletons. Template input, which was bulk tumor genomic DNA, totaled roughly 600 ng per sample. Primary tumors were biopsied several times each, far apart, intraoperatively. The study enrolled patients with untreated, newly diagnosed non-small cell lung cancer who underwent curative surgery. The donors had newly diagnosed non-small cell lung cancer and underwent surgery intended to cure it. This clonotype was counted many times. Its antigen is still unknown.

The sample was lung tumor tissue. The rearrangement joins TRBV30 to TRBJ2-3, with 11 bases identical to TRBD2. The receptor comes from a man aged 35-49 years with non-small cell lung cancer. The CDR3 loop reads CAWSTSGSLADTQYF. The CDR3 DNA reads as TGTGCCTGGAGCACTAGCGGGAGTCTCGCAGATACGCAGTATTTT.